The rows below give T cell receptor beta chains drawn from one sample of a study of Ad26.COV2.S vaccination and SARS-CoV-2 variants. Libraries were prepared by immunoSEQ multiplex PCR; TCRdb keeps only in-frame clonotypes and omits some of them. The table records about half a million clones, roughly nine tenths of them present only once. The sequenced sample was peripheral blood, obtained in a trial of Ad26.COV2.S vaccine versus placebo. Receptors originate from a person between 18 and 60 years old who received the Ad26.COV2.S COVID-19 vaccine or a placebo. Both conserved end residues are part of each CDR3. A D gene is named only where the DNA matches it firmly. Only some rows state a clone size, as once, few, many or a class for expanded clones.

V	J	D	size	CDR3	DNA
TRBV27	TRBJ1-6	.	.	CASSLQPGGNNSPLHF	TGTGCCAGCAGCCTACAACCGGGGGGGAATAATTCACCCCTCCACTTT
TRBV2	TRBJ2-7	TRBD1	.	CASRGGQAPYEQYF	TGTGCCAGCAGGGGGGGACAGGCGCCTTACGAGCAGTACTTC
TRBV19	TRBJ1-6	.	.	CASSGSSYNSPLHF	TGTGCCAGTAGCGGGAGCTCCTATAATTCACCCCTCCACTTT
TRBV4-2	TRBJ2-1	.	.	CASSQVIVRLNEQFF	TGTGCCAGCAGCCAAGTGATTGTCCGACTAAATGAGCAGTTCTTC
TRBV7-2	TRBJ1-2	.	.	CASSLKGVGYGYTF	TGTGCCAGCAGCTTAAAGGGCGTCGGTTATGGCTACACCTTC
TRBV12-3/TRBV12-4	TRBJ1-5	.	.	CASSYSSDQPQHF	TGTGCCAGCAGTTATTCGTCAGATCAGCCCCAGCATTTT
TRBV5-4	TRBJ2-7	TRBD1	.	CASSPPPGQGDEQYF	TGTGCCAGCAGCCCCCCTCCCGGACAGGGGGACGAGCAGTACTTC
TRBV19	TRBJ2-1	.	.	CASARKGGDSYNEQFF	TGTGCCAGTGCACGGAAAGGGGGGGACTCCTACAATGAGCAGTTCTTC
TRBV4-1	TRBJ1-5	TRBD1	.	CASSQVGTGAQPQHF	TGCGCCAGCAGCCAAGTGGGGACAGGGGCTCAGCCCCAGCATTTT
TRBV2	TRBJ1-1	.	.	CASSRPGIGAFF	TGTGCCAGCAGTCGCCCCGGGATCGGAGCTTTCTTT
TRBV19	TRBJ2-7	.	.	CASSIIANYEQYF	TGTGCCAGTAGTATAATCGCCAACTACGAGCAGTACTTC
TRBV9	TRBJ2-2	.	.	CASSVVQGMNGELFF	TGTGCCAGCAGCGTAGTTCAGGGTATGAACGGGGAGCTGTTTTTT
TRBV11-2	TRBJ1-4	.	.	CASSRDRLRRNEKLFF	TGTGCCAGCAGCCGAGACAGACTAAGACGTAATGAAAAACTGTTTTTT
TRBV2	TRBJ2-7	.	.	CASRNRDLNYEQYF	TGTGCCAGCAGAAACCGGGACTTAAACTACGAGCAGTACTTC
TRBV7-4	TRBJ2-7	TRBD2	few	CASASGTSESSYEQYF	TGTGCCAGCGCCTCTGGGACTAGCGAATCCTCCTACGAGCAGTACTTC
TRBV5-1	TRBJ1-1	.	once	CASSVGTAGTEAFF	TGCGCCAGCAGCGTAGGGACTGCTGGTACTGAAGCTTTCTTT
TRBV19	TRBJ2-7	.	.	CASSIESGREQYF	TGTGCCAGTAGTATCGAGTCAGGGCGGGAGCAGTACTTC
TRBV4-1	TRBJ1-3	.	.	CASSQGYSGNTIYF	TGCGCCAGCAGCCAGGGCTACTCTGGAAACACCATATATTTT
TRBV4-1	TRBJ2-1	TRBD2	.	CASSPSGGLAGDNEQFF	TGCGCCAGCAGCCCCTCCGGAGGACTAGCGGGAGACAATGAGCAGTTCTTC
TRBV6-5	TRBJ1-1	.	.	CASRDAKRGTEAFF	TGTGCCAGCCGCGACGCAAAGAGAGGCACTGAAGCTTTCTTT
TRBV27	TRBJ2-1	.	.	CASSLLGGEQFF	TGTGCCAGCAGTTTACTTGGAGGTGAGCAGTTCTTC
TRBV5-4	TRBJ2-5	.	.	CASSLAGREGETQYF	TGTGCCAGCAGCTTGGCGGGCAGGGAAGGAGAGACCCAGTACTTC
TRBV29-1	TRBJ1-1	.	.	CSVTAGKVSVNTEAFF	TGCAGCGTTACTGCGGGGAAGGTTTCGGTGAACACTGAAGCTTTCTTT
TRBV2	TRBJ1-4	.	.	CASSRDGGNEKLFF	TGTGCCAGCAGTCGGGACGGGGGTAATGAAAAACTGTTTTTT
TRBV19	TRBJ2-1	.	.	CATAWTRSYNEQFF	TGTGCCACCGCCTGGACGAGATCCTACAATGAGCAGTTCTTC
TRBV4-2	TRBJ1-3	.	.	CASSQELYDGNTIYF	TGTGCCAGCAGCCAAGAGTTATACGACGGAAACACCATATATTTT
TRBV3-1/TRBV3-2	TRBJ2-7	.	.	CASSQHSGPTYEQYF	TGTGCCAGCAGCCAACATTCGGGACCGACCTACGAGCAGTACTTC
TRBV11-2	TRBJ2-3	TRBD2	.	CVSSLALLAGEDTQYF	TGTGTCAGCAGCTTAGCACTACTAGCGGGAGAAGATACGCAGTATTTT
TRBV11-1	TRBJ1-1	.	few	CASSSGVNTEAFF	TGTGCCAGCAGCTCCGGAGTGAACACTGAAGCTTTCTTT